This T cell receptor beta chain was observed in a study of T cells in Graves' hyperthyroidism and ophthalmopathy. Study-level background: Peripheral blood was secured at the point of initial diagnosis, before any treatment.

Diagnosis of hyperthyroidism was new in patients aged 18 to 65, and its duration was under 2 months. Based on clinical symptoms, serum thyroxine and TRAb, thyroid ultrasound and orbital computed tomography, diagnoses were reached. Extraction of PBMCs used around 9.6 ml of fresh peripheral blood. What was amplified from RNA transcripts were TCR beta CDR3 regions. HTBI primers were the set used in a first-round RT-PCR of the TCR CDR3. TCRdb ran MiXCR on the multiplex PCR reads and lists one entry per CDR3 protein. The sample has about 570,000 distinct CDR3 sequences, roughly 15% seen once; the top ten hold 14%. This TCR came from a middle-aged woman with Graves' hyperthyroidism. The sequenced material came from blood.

As DNA, the CDR3 is TGTGCCATCAGTGAGGGGAGTCTACGAGCCGGGGAGCTGTTTTTT. Its protein is CAISEGSLRAGELFF. The chain joins TRBV10-3 to TRBJ2-2, with a weak D call TRBD2 (5 bases). Trimming took off 2 bases at V and 6 bases at J, with 13 bases between the two ends. The germline gives CDR1 ENHRY, CDR2 SYGVKD. The CDR3 length is 15 residues.